Below, 2 T cell receptor beta chains from the same sample are listed, as sequenced in a study of Ad26.COV2.S vaccination and SARS-CoV-2 variants (dated by TCRdb to the early 2020s). This sample's treatment or condition label indicates: around 19 received Ad26.COV2.S at low or high dose, single or two shots; roughly five received placebo; per-sample allocation not given. Repertoires of vaccine and placebo recipients were sequenced from samples taken on day 63 after the first injection. Library preparation used the immunoSEQ multiplex PCR assay. TCRdb limited this immuneACCESS table to in-frame rearrangements with V and J called. A share of clones is missing; checked studies link under half to unresolved V genes, and the rest is unexplained. The sample table records 300,000 to 400,000 clones; almost 90% of these occur just once. 5.5% of the sample lies in the top ten. The sample consisted of peripheral blood, taken in a trial of Ad26.COV2.S vaccine versus placebo. The origin of the receptors is a person between 18 and 59 years old who received the Ad26.COV2.S COVID-19 vaccine or a placebo.

This chain connects TRBV19 to TRBJ2-7; maybe TRBD2 (5 bases). The CDR3 totals 12 residues. V dropped 6 bases and J dropped 2 bases, with 8 bases sitting between them. Germline V gene sequence: CDR1 LNHDA, CDR2 SQIVND (reference sequence). CDR3 amino acids: CASSRGAYEQYF. The CDR3, as DNA: TGTGCCAGTAGCCGGGGAGCCTACGAGCAGTACTTC.

This clone was picked up many times. CDR3 nucleotides: TGTGCCAGCAGTCCCCCCGGGGGACGGAGCACAGATACGCAGTATTTT. Protein sequence: CASSPPGGRSTDTQYF. The chain uses TRBV27 and TRBJ2-3; D possibly corresponds to TRBD2 (6 bases). V was pared by 5 bases and J by 0 bases, with 15 bases between. This CDR3 region has 16 residues. CDR1 is MNHEY and CDR2 is SMNVEV in the germline V gene (reference sequence).